A selection of T cell receptor beta chains follows, all from one sample in a study of regulatory T cells in long-lasting Graves disease. TCRdb processed the multiplex PCR reads anew with MiXCR; each CDR3 protein has one entry. Altogether 250,000 to 400,000 distinct CDR3 sequences are present, under 20% being singletons, with the ten largest covering about 38%. Specimen: peripheral blood mononuclear cells (PBMCs), collected at new diagnosis, from a patient treated with antithyroid drugs. The receptors shown here come from a female donor with Graves disease. Both conserved end residues are part of each CDR3. The D gene is left open where the match is weak. Expanded clones are given a class, and other clones once, few, many or no size at all.

>-|TRBJ1-1|-|TRBV18
TGTGCCAGCTCACAGGGAATCGGCACTGAAGCTTTCTTT
CASSQGIGTEAFF
>many|TRBJ1-2|-|TRBV28
TGTGCCAGCAGTGACAGGGGCTACACCTTC
CASSDRGYTF
>many|TRBJ2-7|TRBD2|TRBV7-6
TGTGCCAGCAGCTTAGAAGCGGGAGAATTCTACGAGCAGTACTTC
CASSLEAGEFYEQYF
>-|TRBJ2-2|-|TRBV15
TGTGCCACCACCAGAGGTGGGGAAGTTGGGGAGCTGTTTTTT
CATTRGGEVGELFF
>many|TRBJ1-2|TRBD1|TRBV18
TGTGCCAGCTCAGCCTTAACCGGGACAGCGGTGAAAGGCTACACCTTC
CASSALTGTAVKGYTF
>many|TRBJ2-7|-|TRBV28
TGTGCCAGCAGTTTTCCAAATGGGCCGGACACGTCCCGGGGGATCGAGTACGAGCAGTACTTC
CASSFPNGPDTSRGIEYEQYF
>many|TRBJ1-3|-|TRBV29-1
TGCAGCGTTGAGGGCAGAAACTCTGGAAACACCATATATTTT
CSVEGRNSGNTIYF
>few|TRBJ2-1|-|TRBV5-5
TGTGCCAGCAGCCTCCGACAGATCGAGGGGCAGTTCTTC
CASSLRQIEGQFF
>few|TRBJ2-3|TRBD1|TRBV9
TGTGCCAGCAGCGCGGGGGGACAGGGGGCGACAGATACGCAGTATTTT
CASSAGGQGATDTQYF
>many|TRBJ2-7|TRBD1|TRBV3-1
TGTGCCAGCAGCCACGGACAGGGGTTAAACGAGCAGTACTTC
CASSHGQGLNEQYF
>many|TRBJ2-3|-|TRBV11-3
TGTGCCAGCAGCTTAGGTCTCCACGGGAGCACAGATACGCAGTATTTT
CASSLGLHGSTDTQYF
>many|TRBJ2-7|TRBD2|TRBV10-3
TGTGCCATCAGCGGGACTAGCGGGAGGGGTGTTTCCTACGAGCAGTACTTC
CAISGTSGRGVSYEQYF
>-|TRBJ1-5|-|TRBV5-8
TGTGCCAGCAGCTTGGACAGGCCCCTCAATCAGCCCCAGCATTTT
CASSLDRPLNQPQHF
>few|TRBJ2-3|-|TRBV19
TGTGCCAGTAGTCCAGTACAAAGCTCCATTGGAAAGGGTACGCAGTATTTT
CASSPVQSSIGKGTQYF
>many|TRBJ1-2|-|TRBV19
TGTGCCAGTAGTCCAGGGTGGAAAGACTATGGCTACACCTTC
CASSPGWKDYGYTF
>many|TRBJ2-7|TRBD1|TRBV3-1
TGTGCCAGCAGCCAAAGGACAGGGGGACCCTACGAGCAGTACTTC
CASSQRTGGPYEQYF
>many|TRBJ1-2|-|TRBV20-1
TGCAGTGCCACGGGACGTCCAGGGGCCTATGGCTACACCTTC
CSATGRPGAYGYTF
>-|TRBJ1-4|-|TRBV7-9
TGTGCCAGCAGCTTAAAGGGGGTCGGGGAAAAACTGTTTTTT
CASSLKGVGEKLFF
>many|TRBJ1-1|-|TRBV12-3/TRBV12-4
TGTGCCAGCAGTCCCCGTGAGGGTGGTGGAACTGAAGCTTTCTTT
CASSPREGGGTEAFF
>-|TRBJ2-1|-|TRBV11-3
TGTGCCAGCAGCCTTTACCTATTGGACAGTTACAATGAGCAGTTCTTC
CASSLYLLDSYNEQFF
>many|TRBJ2-7|-|TRBV5-1
TGCGCCAGCAGCTTGGATGGGACACCCTCCTACGAGCAGTACTTC
CASSLDGTPSYEQYF
>many|TRBJ2-5|-|TRBV12-3/TRBV12-4
TGTGCCAGCAGTTTTGGACTCCAAGAGACCCAGTACTTC
CASSFGLQETQYF
>many|TRBJ2-2|-|TRBV14
TGTGCCAGCAGCCCTCGCCTTCGAGGCGGGGAGCTGTTTTTT
CASSPRLRGGELFF
>-|TRBJ2-1|-|TRBV6-2/TRBV6-3
TGTGCCAGCGCCATGGGCGTCCTACCCGATGGGGATCAGTGCTTC
CASAMGVLPDGDQCF
>many|TRBJ1-2|TRBD1|TRBV7-3
TGTGCCAGCAGCTTGACAGGGGGCTATGGCTACACCTTC
CASSLTGGYGYTF
>many|TRBJ1-3|-|TRBV5-1
TGCGCCAGCAGCTTGGTTCCGGGTTCTGGAAACACCATATATTTT
CASSLVPGSGNTIYF
>many|TRBJ2-2|-|TRBV28
TGTGCCAGCAGTTTCGCAGGGTCGAACACCGGGGAGCTGTTTTTT
CASSFAGSNTGELFF
>many|TRBJ2-1|-|TRBV6-5
TGTGCCAGCAGTTACTCTCTCGGGGTCCCCTACAATGAGCAGTTCTTC
CASSYSLGVPYNEQFF
>many|TRBJ2-3|-|TRBV7-9
TGTGCCAGCAGACCAGATACGCAGTATTTT
CASRPDTQYF
>many|TRBJ2-4|TRBD2|TRBV5-1
TGCGCCAGCAGCCTCAATACCGGGACTACAGATCTAGCCAAAAACATTCAGTACTTC
CASSLNTGTTDLAKNIQYF
>many|TRBJ2-1|-|TRBV20-1
TGCAGTGCTAGAGAGAGCGGCGGAACCTACAATGAGCAGTTCTTC
CSARESGGTYNEQFF
>few|TRBJ2-6|TRBD1|TRBV19
TGTGCCAGTAGTATAGATTGGCGTGGCAGGGGGTATGGGGCCAACGTCCTGACTTTC
CASSIDWRGRGYGANVLTF
>-|TRBJ2-7|TRBD1|TRBV7-2
TGTGCCAGCAGCTACCGGGACAGGGGCGAGCAGTACTTC
CASSYRDRGEQYF